This T cell receptor (beta chain) is drawn from a study of control samples from healthy donors and cancer patients. Measured with immunoSEQ multiplex PCR; TCRdb has only the in-frame clones, and not every one. The sample lists about 120,000 clones, approximately 90% occurring once. Sample: blood. The clonotype originates from a man aged 35 to 55 in good health.

The CDR3 coding sequence is TGCGCCAGCAGTGAGTCTCTCGGCTCTAACTATGGCTACACCTTC. This sequence encodes CASSESLGSNYGYTF. The chain employs TRBV10-1 and TRBJ1-2, with no clear D. This CDR3 is 15 amino acids long. Trimming removed 0 bases at V and 0 bases at J, with 8 bases between. Germline lookup yields CDR1 WNHNN and CDR2 SYGVQD (reference sequence).